The source of this T cell receptor beta chain is a study of blood T cell repertoires in COVID-19. On the study more broadly: T cells, B-cell-depleted T cells, or PBMCs supplied cDNA or gDNA.

This CDR3 comprises 12 residues. Trimming removed 1 base from V and 9 bases from J, with 9 bases in between. Using immunoSEQ multiplex PCR, the repertoire was profiled, and TCRdb retains in-frame clones only, with some absent. The sample has about 98,000 clones, approximately 79% seen once. The sample consisted of peripheral blood. V usage is TRBV12-3 or TRBV12-4 and J usage is TRBJ1-1; TRBD1 might be the D (6 bases). This TCR was sampled from an older man with active or convalescent COVID-19. The CDR3 here is CASSLVGGQAFF. The CDR3 DNA sequence: TGTGCCAGCAGTTTAGTCGGGGGGCAAGCTTTCTTT.